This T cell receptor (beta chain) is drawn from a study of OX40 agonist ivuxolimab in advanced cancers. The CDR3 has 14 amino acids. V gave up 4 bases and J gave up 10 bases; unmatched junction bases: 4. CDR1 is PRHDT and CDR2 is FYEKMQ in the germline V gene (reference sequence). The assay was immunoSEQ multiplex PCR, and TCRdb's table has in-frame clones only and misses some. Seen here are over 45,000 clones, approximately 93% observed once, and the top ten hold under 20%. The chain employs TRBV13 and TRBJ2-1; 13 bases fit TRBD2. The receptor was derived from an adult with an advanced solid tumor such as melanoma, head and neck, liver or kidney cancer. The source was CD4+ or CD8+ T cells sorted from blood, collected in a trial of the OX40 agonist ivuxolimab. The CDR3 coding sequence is TGTGCCAGCAGCTCGGGACTAGCGGGAAAAGAGCAGTTCTTC. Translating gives CASSSGLAGKEQFF.